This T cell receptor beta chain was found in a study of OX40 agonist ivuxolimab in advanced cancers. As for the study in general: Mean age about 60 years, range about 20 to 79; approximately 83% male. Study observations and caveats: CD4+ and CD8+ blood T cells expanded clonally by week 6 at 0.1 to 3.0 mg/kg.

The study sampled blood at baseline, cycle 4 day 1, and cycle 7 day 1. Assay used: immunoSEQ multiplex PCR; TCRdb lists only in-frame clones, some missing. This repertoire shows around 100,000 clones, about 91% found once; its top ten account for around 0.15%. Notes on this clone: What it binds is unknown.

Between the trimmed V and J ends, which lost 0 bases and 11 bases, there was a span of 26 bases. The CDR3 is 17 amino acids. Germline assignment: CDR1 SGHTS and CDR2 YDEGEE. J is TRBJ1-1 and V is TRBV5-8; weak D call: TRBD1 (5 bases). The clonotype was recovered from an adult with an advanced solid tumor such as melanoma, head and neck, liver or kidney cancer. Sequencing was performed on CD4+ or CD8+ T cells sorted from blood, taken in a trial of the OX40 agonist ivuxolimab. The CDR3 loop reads CASSLAPPGTVLTAAFF. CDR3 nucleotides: TGTGCCAGCAGCTTGGCCCCCCCCGGGACGGTGCTTACGGCGGCTTTCTTT.